This T cell receptor (beta chain) was recovered during a study of response to subunit inactivated influenza vaccine. Regarding the study as a whole: The authors suggested that few new T cells are recruited per seasonal influenza vaccination.

Germline CDR1 reads MDHEN; CDR2 reads SYDVKM. The CDR3 sequence is 17 residues long. The trim removed 6 bases at V and 2 bases at J, leaving 15 bases unmatched. MiXCR, run by TCRdb on the RT-PCR reads, gives a single entry per CDR3 protein. The sample consists of roughly 170,000 distinct CDR3 sequences, nearly 9.5% of them appearing once. The table lists this clonotype with a few counts. No antigen is known for it. The clonotype was recovered from a man over 45 who received an inactivated influenza vaccine. Sequenced here: non-naive T cells sorted from PBMCs, sampled on the day of vaccination. V usage is TRBV28 and J usage is TRBJ2-5; 7 bases are shared with TRBD2. In DNA form, the CDR3 reads TGTGCCAGCAGCCCCCACGGTGAGCGGGGCCTTCAAGAGACCCAGTACTTC. It is translated as CASSPHGERGLQETQYF.